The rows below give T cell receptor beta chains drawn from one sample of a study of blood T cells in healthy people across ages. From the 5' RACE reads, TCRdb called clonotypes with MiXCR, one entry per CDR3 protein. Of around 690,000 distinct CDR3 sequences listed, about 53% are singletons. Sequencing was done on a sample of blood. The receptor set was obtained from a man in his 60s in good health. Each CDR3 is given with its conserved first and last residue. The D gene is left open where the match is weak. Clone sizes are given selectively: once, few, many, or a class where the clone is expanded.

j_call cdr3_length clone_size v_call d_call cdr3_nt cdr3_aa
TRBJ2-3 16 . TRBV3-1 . TGTGCCAGCAGCCAAGGAATCCCGGGGACTGCAGATACGCAGTATTTT CASSQGIPGTADTQYF
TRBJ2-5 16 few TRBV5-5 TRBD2 TGTGCCAGCAGCCCCCCCGGGACTAGCGGGGGAGAGACCCAGTACTTC CASSPPGTSGGETQYF
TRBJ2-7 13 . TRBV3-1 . TGTGCCAGCAGCCAACGTCCCTCCTACGAGCAGTACTTC CASSQRPSYEQYF
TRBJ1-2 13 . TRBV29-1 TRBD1 TGCAGCGCTAAAGGGACAGGGGAGTCGGGCTACACCTTC CSAKGTGESGYTF
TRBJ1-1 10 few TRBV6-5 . TGTGCCAGCATTAAAGGGGTCGCTTTCTTT CASIKGVAFF
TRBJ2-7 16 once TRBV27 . TGTGCCAGCAGTTCGGGAAGAGCGGGTCAGGCCTACGAGCAGTACTTC CASSSGRAGQAYEQYF
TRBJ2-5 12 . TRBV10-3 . TGTGCCATCAGTGGAGAGGCGAAGACCCAGTACTTC CAISGEAKTQYF
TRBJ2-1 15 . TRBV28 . TGTGCCAGCAGTTTAGTCAGACGCTCCTACAATGAGCAGTTCTTC CASSLVRRSYNEQFF
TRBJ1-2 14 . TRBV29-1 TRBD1 TGCAGCGTTGAGGGACAGGTAGCTAACTATGGCTACACCTTC CSVEGQVANYGYTF
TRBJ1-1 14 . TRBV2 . TGTGCCAGCAGTAGAACGGGGGGCTTCACTGAAGCTTTCTTT CASSRTGGFTEAFF
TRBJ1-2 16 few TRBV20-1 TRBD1 TGCAGTGCTAGAGATGTCCCCCAAAGACAGGGGGAAGGCTACACCTTC CSARDVPQRQGEGYTF
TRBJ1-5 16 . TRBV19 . TGTGCCAGTAGCATTCTTTTGCAGAGAAGCAATCAGCCCCAGCATTTT CASSILLQRSNQPQHF
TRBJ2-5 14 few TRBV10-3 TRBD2 TGTGCCATCAGTCCCGGGGGGGGAAGAGAGACCCAGTACTTC CAISPGGGRETQYF
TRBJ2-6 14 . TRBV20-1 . TGCAGTGCTACGGGAAGGCTCGGGGCCAACGTCCTGACTTTC CSATGRLGANVLTF
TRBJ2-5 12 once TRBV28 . TGTGCCAGCAGTCCCTCCCGATCGACCCAGTACTTC CASSPSRSTQYF
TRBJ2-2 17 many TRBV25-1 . TGTGCCAGCAGTGGCCGAGGAGGGGCAACAGGAAGCGGGGAGCTGTTTTTT CASSGRGGATGSGELFF
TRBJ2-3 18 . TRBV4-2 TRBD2 TGTGCCAGCAGCCAAGATCGGGGGGAGGGTCTAGGCACAGATACGCAGTATTTT CASSQDRGEGLGTDTQYF
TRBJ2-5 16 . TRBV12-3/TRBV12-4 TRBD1 TGTGCCAGCAGTTTATTAGTTCCAGGGGGCAAAGAGACCCAGTACTTC CASSLLVPGGKETQYF
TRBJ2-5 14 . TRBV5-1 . TGCGCCAGCAGCTGGGGGGCGGGGAAAGAGACCCAGTACTTC CASSWGAGKETQYF
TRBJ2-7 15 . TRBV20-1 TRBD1 TGCAGTGCTAGAGATCGGACAGGAGGATCCTACGAGCAGTACTTC CSARDRTGGSYEQYF
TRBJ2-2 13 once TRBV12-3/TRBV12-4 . TGTGCCAGCAAGGGGGACGGCACCGGGGAGCTGTTTTTT CASKGDGTGELFF
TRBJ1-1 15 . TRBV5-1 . TGCGCCAGCAGCAGCCTGGACAGACGGAACACTAAAGCTTTCTTT CASSSLDRRNTKAFF
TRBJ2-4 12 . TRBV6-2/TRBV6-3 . TGTGCCAGCAGTTACAGGAAAAACATTCAGTACTTC CASSYRKNIQYF
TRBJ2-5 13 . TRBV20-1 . TGCAGTGCTCCGAGACCGGGACAAGAGACCCAGTACTTC CSAPRPGQETQYF
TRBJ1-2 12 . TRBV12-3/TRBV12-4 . TGTGCCAGCAGTTTAGATCCAAGTGGCTACACCTTC CASSLDPSGYTF
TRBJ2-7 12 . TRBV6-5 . TGTGCCAGCAGTAGGGGCGCGAGGGAGCAGTACTTC CASSRGAREQYF
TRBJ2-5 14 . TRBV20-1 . TGCAGTGCCTCTCAGGGGCAGGGAATCGAGACCCAGTACTTC CSASQGQGIETQYF
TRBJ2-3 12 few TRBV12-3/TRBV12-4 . TGTGCCAGCAGTGAGGGAGCAGATACGCAGTATTTT CASSEGADTQYF
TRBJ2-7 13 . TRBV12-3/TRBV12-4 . TGTGCCAGCAGTTTTCGGTGGGGGTACGAGCAGTACTTC CASSFRWGYEQYF
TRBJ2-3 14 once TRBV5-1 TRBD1 TGCGCCAGCCTCCCACAGGGGGATACAGGTACGCAGTATTTT CASLPQGDTGTQYF
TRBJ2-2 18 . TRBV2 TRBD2 TGTGCCAGCAGCACCGGGACTAGCGGGTGCCCGAACACCGGGGAGCTGTTTTTT CASSTGTSGCPNTGELFF
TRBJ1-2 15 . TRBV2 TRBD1 TGTGCCAGCAGTGAGCAGGGAGACAGGGGGTATGGCTACACCTTC CASSEQGDRGYGYTF
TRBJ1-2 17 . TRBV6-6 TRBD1 TGTGCCAGCAGTCGCCGGGACAGGGGGCCTACTAACTATGGCTACACCTTC CASSRRDRGPTNYGYTF
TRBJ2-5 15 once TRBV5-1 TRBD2 TGCGCCAGCAGATCGGGACTAGCGGGGCTGGAGACCCAGTACTTC CASRSGLAGLETQYF
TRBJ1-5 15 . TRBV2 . TGTGCCAGCAGAGACCTACAGGGTAGCAATCAGCCCCAGCATTTT CASRDLQGSNQPQHF
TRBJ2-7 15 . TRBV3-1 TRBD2 TGTGCCAGCAGCCGACCGGGACTAACTACCTACGAGCAGTACTTC CASSRPGLTTYEQYF
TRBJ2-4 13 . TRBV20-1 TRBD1 TGCAGTGCTAGAGTGGCAGGGGGCAACATTCAGTACTTC CSARVAGGNIQYF
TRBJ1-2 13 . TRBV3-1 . TGTGCCAGCAGCCAAGACAGAGGGGCCGGCTACACCTTC CASSQDRGAGYTF
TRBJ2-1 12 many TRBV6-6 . TGTGCCAGCAGTTACGGTCGGAATGAGCAGTTCTTC CASSYGRNEQFF
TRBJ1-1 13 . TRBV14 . TGTGCCAGCAGCCTACAGGGCTCCACTGAAGCTTTCTTT CASSLQGSTEAFF
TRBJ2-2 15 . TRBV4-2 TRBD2 TGTGCCAGCAGCCAGGTAGCGGGCAACACCGGGGAGCTGTTTTTT CASSQVAGNTGELFF
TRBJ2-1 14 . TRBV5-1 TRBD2 TGCGCCAGCAGCCTTCTTAGCGGGGGCGATGAGCAGTTCTTC CASSLLSGGDEQFF
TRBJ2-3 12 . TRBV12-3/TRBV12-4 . TGTGCCAGCAGTTTAAGAGCAGATGCGCAGTATTTT CASSLRADAQYF
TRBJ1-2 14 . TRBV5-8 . TGTGCCAGCATACTCACAGGGATCAACTATGGCTACACCTTC CASILTGINYGYTF
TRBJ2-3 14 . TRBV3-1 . TGTGCCAGCAGCCAAGTATCTCGGGGAGATACGCAGTATTTT CASSQVSRGDTQYF
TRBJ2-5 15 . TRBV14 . TGTGCCAGCAGCCGAGGAACGGTAAACCAAGAGACCCAGTACTTC CASSRGTVNQETQYF